This entry lists 21 T cell receptor beta chains sequenced from one sample in a study of technical replicates of blood from a handful of donors. Here immunoSEQ multiplex PCR was the method, and the copy in TCRdb shows in-frame clones only, minus some. The table shows about 50,000 clones, with nearly 95% occurring only once. Source material: PBMCs. The receptors here all came from a human donor in good health. Some clones in this sample may be carry-over from other donors' samples.

This rearrangement joins TRBV7-2 to TRBJ2-7, with TRBD2 matching 7 bases. J was trimmed by 0 bases and V by 5 bases; bases with no gene match: 4. Germline V gives CDR1 SGHTA, CDR2 FQGNSA. There are 14 residues in the CDR3. The CDR3 spells CASSISGDSYEQYF. DNA for the CDR3: TGTGCCAGCAGCATAAGCGGGGACTCCTACGAGCAGTACTTC.

The J gene is TRBJ2-5, the V gene TRBV7-9; D possibly corresponds to TRBD2 (6 bases). This CDR3 has 15 amino acids. V was cut by 3 bases and J by 1 base, with 12 bases left in between. CDR1 and CDR2 from the germline V gene are SEHNR and FQNEAQ (reference sequence). The CDR3 here is CASSFPLGGQETQYF. In DNA form, the CDR3 reads TGTGCCAGCAGCTTCCCCTTGGGGGGCCAAGAGACCCAGTACTTC. Looking up the rest from reference TRBV7-9 and TRBJ2-5 gives the full variable domain: DTGVSQNPRHKITKRGQNVTFRCDPISEHNRLYWYRQTLGQGPEFLTYFQNEAQLEKSRLLSDRFSAERPKGSFSTLEIQRTEQGDSAMYLCASSFPLGGQETQYFGPGTRLLVL.

This chain joins TRBV7-2 and TRBJ2-3; the match to TRBD2 covers 7 bases. The CDR3 length is 15 residues. J lost 2 bases, V lost 1 base, and 3 bases had no gene match. The germline gives CDR1 SGHTA, CDR2 FQGNSA. The CDR3: CASSLVGTTTDTQYF. The CDR3 DNA reads TGTGCCAGCAGCTTAGTAGGGACTACCACAGATACGCAGTATTTT.

This chain links TRBV9 with TRBJ1-1; 7 bases are shared with TRBD1. From germline, CDR1 is SGDLS and CDR2 YYNGEE. V was clipped by 2 bases and J by 3 bases; unmatched bases: 7. This CDR3 region has 15 residues. The CDR3 bases are TGTGCCAGCAGCGTCGGTCTACAGGGGCACACTGAAGCTTTCTTT. Translating it yields CASSVGLQGHTEAFF.

The gene calls are TRBV6-5 and TRBJ1-1; no clear D gene. Trimming removed 6 bases from V and 4 bases from J, with 9 bases in between. The CDR3 covers 12 residues. Germline lookup yields CDR1 MNHEY and CDR2 SVGAGI. The CDR3: CASSVSRTEAFF. For the CDR3, the DNA is TGTGCCAGCAGCGTTAGTCGCACTGAAGCTTTCTTT.

The chain carries TRBV10-3 and TRBJ1-1; 8 nucleotides line up with TRBD1. V shed 5 bases and J 6 bases; nucleotides not matched to a gene: 2. The CDR3 is 12 amino acids. Germline CDR1 reads ENHRY; CDR2 reads SYGVKD. The CDR3 nucleotides read TGTGCCATCAGTAAGACAGGGGCTGAAGCTTTCTTT. Translated: CAISKTGAEAFF.

The V call is TRBV6-1, the J call TRBJ1-4; TRBD1 matches 8 bases. V shed 6 bases and J 4 bases; nucleotides not matched to a gene: 7. Germline V gene data show CDR1 as MNHNS and CDR2 as SASEGT. The CDR3 length is 15 residues. CDR3 sequence: CASSPQGAGNEKLFF. CDR3 sequence (DNA): TGTGCCAGCAGCCCCCAGGGGGCAGGTAATGAAAAACTGTTTTTT.

CDR3 sequence reads: CASSPLAGVTGELFF. As DNA, the CDR3 is TGTGCCAGCAGCCCACTAGCGGGAGTCACCGGGGAGCTGTTTTTT. The V gene is TRBV7-7, the J gene TRBJ2-2; TRBD2 matches 11 bases. Trimming cost V 5 bases and J 4 bases; bases outside gene matches: 3. The CDR3 is 15 residues long. Germline lookup yields CDR1 SSHAT and CDR2 FNYEAQ (reference sequence).

The chain couples TRBV27 to TRBJ1-1, with D possibly matching TRBD1 (5 bases). The CDR3 runs 13 residues. CDR1 MNHEY and CDR2 SMNVEV come from the germline V gene (reference sequence). V was shortened by 3 bases and J by 6 bases, with 11 bases between the two germline ends. CDR3: CASSFRRGSEAFF. The DNA for the CDR3 is TGTGCCAGCAGTTTCCGGAGGGGTTCTGAAGCTTTCTTT.

The J gene is TRBJ2-5, the V gene TRBV30; the match to TRBD1 covers 9 bases. Germline V gene sequence: CDR1 GTSNPN, CDR2 SVGIG (reference sequence). The V gene end was trimmed by 5 bases and the J gene end by 3 bases; junction bases not matched to a gene: 4. The length of the CDR3 is 13 residues. The CDR3 bases are TGTGCCTGGGGGGGACAGGGAGAAGAGACCCAGTACTTC. Translated, it gives CAWGGQGEETQYF. Filled out from reference TRBV30 and TRBJ2-5, the complete variable domain reads SQTIHQWPATLVQPVGSPLSLECTVEGTSNPNLYWYRQAAGRGLQLLFYSVGIGQISSEVPQNLSASRPQDRQFILSSKKLLLSDSGFYLCAWGGQGEETQYFGPGTRLLVL.

This clone was found once. The J gene is TRBJ2-7, the V gene TRBV18; TRBD2 matches at 10 bases. This CDR3 comprises 15 residues. V dropped 1 base and J dropped 7; count of bases not matched to a gene: 7. Per germline, CDR1 KGHSH and CDR2 LQKENI. The CDR3 coding sequence is TGTGCCAGCTCACCACTTTCTAGCGGGAGTGGAGAGCAGTACTTC. Residues: CASSPLSSGSGEQYF. The full variable domain, in which reference TRBV18 and TRBJ2-7 provide the parts outside the CDR3, is NAGVMQNPRHLVRRRGQEARLRCSPMKGHSHVYWYRQLPEEGLKFMVYLQKENIIDESGMPKERFSAEFPKEGPSILRIQQVVRGDSAAYFCASSPLSSGSGEQYFGPGTRLTVT.

The chain recombines TRBV15 with TRBJ1-1; TRBD1 matches at 12 bases. The CDR3 runs to 15 residues. The V segment lost 5 bases and the J segment 1 base; nucleotides outside the gene matches: 2. Germline V lookup: CDR1 LNHNV, CDR2 YYDKDF (reference sequence). CDR3 sequence reads: CATSVGQGANTEAFF. In DNA, the CDR3 is TGTGCCACCAGCGTGGGACAGGGGGCGAACACTGAAGCTTTCTTT.

J is TRBJ1-1 and V is TRBV19; D not certain. This CDR3 comprises 14 residues. Germline loops: CDR1 LNHDA, CDR2 SQIVND (reference sequence). V was shortened by 3 bases and J by 4 bases, with 12 bases between the two germline ends. CDR3 protein: CASSIGGGTTEAFF. The CDR3, as DNA: TGTGCCAGTAGTATTGGAGGCGGAACCACTGAAGCTTTCTTT.

The rearrangement links TRBV25-1 to TRBJ2-5; 11 bases are a match to TRBD2. J gave up 5 bases and V 0 bases, and 5 bases lay outside the gene matches. This CDR3 comprises 16 residues. Germline V gene data show CDR1 as MGHDK and CDR2 as SYGVNS. CDR3 DNA sequence: TGTGCCAGCAGTGAATACGGCTCTAGCGGGGGGGAGACCCAGTACTTC. Translation: CASSEYGSSGGETQYF.

V and J are TRBV30 and TRBJ2-7, with D perhaps TRBD1 (6 bases). Looked up from germline, CDR1 is GTSNPN and CDR2 is SVGIG (reference sequence). This CDR3 spans 16 amino acids. Trimming left V 2 bases short and J 7 bases short, with 24 bases between. The CDR3 loop reads CAWSLSIRTAQGEQYF. The CDR3 region has the DNA TGTGCCTGGAGTCTATCTATACGGACAGCGCAGGGTGAGCAGTACTTC.

This clone was observed a single time. The chain employs TRBV4-2 and TRBJ1-1, with D perhaps TRBD1 (6 bases). Per germline, CDR1 LGHNA and CDR2 YNFKEQ. This CDR3 contains 16 residues. Trimming cost V 0 bases and J 2 bases, with 13 bases left between them. The CDR3 DNA reads as TGTGCCAGCAGCCAAGAGACCGGACAGCTCAACACTGAAGCTTTCTTT. Translating it yields CASSQETGQLNTEAFF.

The V call is TRBV7-3, the J call TRBJ2-7; D remains unclear. There are 16 residues in the CDR3. CDR1 is SGHTA, CDR2 FQGTGA, per germline. Trimming shortened V by 0 bases and J by 2 bases, and 14 bases separated the two germline ends. Here the CDR3 DNA reads TGTGCCAGCAGCTTAACGTTTGCGAAACCCCCCTACGAGCAGTACTTC. Protein sequence: CASSLTFAKPPYEQYF.

The chain couples TRBV7-9 to TRBJ1-1; D perhaps matches TRBD1 (6 bases). The CDR3 is 16 amino acids. V was pared by 1 base and J by 6 bases, with 18 bases between. Looked up from germline, CDR1 is SEHNR and CDR2 is FQNEAQ (reference sequence). The CDR3 DNA follows: TGTGCCAGCAGCTTAGTTACAGGGTACGGTTTAGCTGAAGCTTTCTTT. Its translation: CASSLVTGYGLAEAFF.

V and J are TRBV2 and TRBJ1-3; 7 bases fit TRBD1. The CDR3 totals 13 residues. J lost 6 bases, V lost 8 bases, and 7 bases had no gene match. The V gene's germline CDR1 is SNHLY and CDR2 FYNNEI. In DNA, the CDR3 is TGTGCCAGCCGTGGGACAGTCGCAAACACCATATATTTT. It yields the protein CASRGTVANTIYF.

The chain has TRBV6-6 and TRBJ1-1; 9 bases are shared with TRBD1. V shed 5 bases and J 0 bases; nucleotides not matched to a gene: 1. The CDR3 length is 14 residues. Germline values: CDR1 MNHNY, CDR2 SVGAGI (reference sequence). The CDR3 DNA sequence: TGTGCCAGCAGTACAGGGGGCCTGAACACTGAAGCTTTCTTT. Translating gives CASSTGGLNTEAFF.

This chain links TRBV10-3 with TRBJ2-1; 10 bases are shared with TRBD1. The trim removed 4 bases at V and 5 bases at J, leaving 2 bases unmatched. The germline gives CDR1 ENHRY, CDR2 SYGVKD. The CDR3 runs to 14 residues. The CDR3 loop is CAISGGQGNNEQFF. The CDR3 DNA reads as TGTGCCATCAGTGGGGGACAGGGGAACAATGAGCAGTTCTTC.